This paragraph covers one T cell receptor beta chain sequence. Antigen specificity is unknown. The data were obtained in a study of response to subunit inactivated influenza vaccine. General study points: There was a suggestion from the authors that each seasonal influenza vaccination recruits few new T cells.

Germline CDR1 and CDR2: SQVTM and ANQGSEA. The CDR3 totals 13 residues. The V gene lost 0 bases and the J gene lost 7 bases, with 12 bases spanning the gap. TCRdb called the RT-PCR reads again in MiXCR, with one record for every CDR3 protein. The sample shows 700,000 to 800,000 distinct CDR3 sequences, 18% of them seen only once. The material was PBMCs from blood, obtained 5 to 6 days after vaccination. This receptor was taken from a man aged 45-60 years who received an inactivated influenza vaccine. V is TRBV29-1 and J is TRBJ1-2; tentatively, D is TRBD1 (5 bases). The DNA for the CDR3 is TGCAGCGTTGAAGATACAGGCGGACCTGGCTACACCTTC. It specifies CSVEDTGGPGYTF.